A selection of T cell receptor beta chains follows, all from one sample in a study of CD8 T cells in Susac syndrome. Each CDR3 protein is one row after TCRdb ran MiXCR on the immunoSEQ multiplex PCR reads. The table has 100,000 or so distinct CDR3 sequences, roughly 94% seen once. Sequenced sample: CD4+ T cells from PBMCs. The receptors were gathered from a human donor with Susac syndrome. Each CDR3 is given with its conserved first and last residue. A D gene is named only where the DNA matches it firmly. Clone size is stated in some rows and not others, as once, few, many or a class when expanded.

TRBJ2-5	NA	TRBV20-1	NA	CSASFGAQETQYF	TGCAGTGCTAGTTTTGGGGCCCAAGAGACCCAGTACTTC
TRBJ2-5	NA	TRBV7-9	NA	CASSLVGTQYF	TGTGCCAGCAGCTTAGTAGGGACCCAGTACTTC
TRBJ2-2	NA	TRBV12-3/TRBV12-4	few	CASSLGQGGTGELFF	TGTGCCAGCAGTTTAGGCCAGGGGGGCACCGGGGAGCTGTTTTTT
TRBJ2-3	NA	TRBV7-9	NA	CASSSLSKDTQYF	TGTGCCAGCAGCTCGCTAAGCAAAGATACGCAGTATTTT
TRBJ2-2	NA	TRBV30	once	CAWSMGSAGELFF	TGTGCCTGGAGTATGGGGTCGGCCGGGGAGCTGTTTTTT
TRBJ2-7	TRBD2	TRBV5-1	NA	CASSLFTAGGYEQYF	TGCGCCAGCAGCTTGTTTACCGCGGGGGGCTACGAGCAGTACTTC
TRBJ1-5	NA	TRBV24-1	NA	CATSGEGNQPQHF	TGTGCCACCAGTGGGGAGGGCAATCAGCCCCAGCATTTT
TRBJ2-5	TRBD2	TRBV7-9	NA	CASSQRGLAGGETQYF	TGTGCCAGCAGCCAAAGGGGACTAGCGGGGGGAGAGACCCAGTACTTC
TRBJ1-1	NA	TRBV6-6	NA	CASTDPRTANTEAFF	TGTGCCAGCACCGACCCCAGGACCGCGAACACTGAAGCTTTCTTT
TRBJ2-7	NA	TRBV28	NA	CASTLTGQTYEQYF	TGTGCCAGCACCTTGACAGGCCAGACCTACGAGCAGTACTTC
TRBJ1-3	NA	TRBV2	NA	CASSFASGNTIYF	TGTGCCAGCAGTTTCGCCTCTGGAAACACCATATATTTT
TRBJ1-6	TRBD1	TRBV30	NA	CAWSRGQGNSPLHF	TGTGCCTGGAGTCGGGGACAGGGAAATTCACCCCTCCACTTT
TRBJ2-1	TRBD2	TRBV4-1	once	CASSQIAGGRNEQFF	TGCGCCAGCAGCCAAATAGCGGGGGGGCGGAATGAGCAGTTCTTC
TRBJ2-3	NA	TRBV27	NA	CASSLIGRTQYF	TGTGCCAGCAGTTTGATAGGGAGAACGCAGTATTTT
TRBJ1-5	NA	TRBV12-3/TRBV12-4	NA	CASSLPGVDQPQHF	TGTGCCAGCAGTTTGCCAGGGGTGGATCAGCCCCAGCATTTT
TRBJ1-1	NA	TRBV23-1	NA	CASGGDGLVMNTEAFF	TGCGCCAGCGGGGGAGACGGTCTTGTAATGAACACTGAAGCTTTCTTT
TRBJ1-2	NA	TRBV20-1	NA	CSARPRDMPQSHYGYTF	TGCAGTGCTAGACCCCGGGACATGCCGCAAAGTCACTATGGCTACACCTTC
TRBJ2-5	TRBD2	TRBV12-3/TRBV12-4	NA	CASSFGMGLAAKETQYF	TGTGCCAGCAGTTTTGGGATGGGGCTAGCGGCAAAAGAGACCCAGTACTTC
TRBJ1-2	NA	TRBV3-1	NA	CASSQEWQGRYGYTF	TGTGCCAGCAGCCAAGAATGGCAGGGTAGATATGGCTACACCTTC
TRBJ2-5	TRBD2	TRBV20-1	NA	CSARGRGGLTETQYF	TGCAGTGCTAGGGGTCGGGGGGGCCTCACTGAGACCCAGTACTTC
TRBJ2-5	NA	TRBV9	NA	CASSVRQRADQETQYF	TGTGCCAGCAGCGTGCGGCAAAGGGCAGATCAAGAGACCCAGTACTTC
TRBJ2-7	NA	TRBV12-3/TRBV12-4	NA	CASTTLLDEQYF	TGTGCCAGCACTACCTTGCTGGACGAGCAGTACTTC
TRBJ2-5	NA	TRBV7-2	NA	CASSFQGGRETQYF	TGTGCCAGCAGCTTTCAGGGGGGAAGAGAGACCCAGTACTTC
TRBJ1-2	NA	TRBV12-3/TRBV12-4	NA	CASSLGLFGYTF	TGTGCCAGCAGTCTCGGACTTTTTGGCTACACCTTC
TRBJ2-7	TRBD1	TRBV12-3/TRBV12-4	NA	CASTPGQDFEQYF	TGTGCCAGCACTCCGGGACAGGATTTCGAGCAGTACTTC
TRBJ1-2	NA	TRBV9	NA	CASSAVGGTRNYGYTF	TGTGCCAGCAGCGCCGTGGGGGGCACCCGGAACTATGGCTACACCTTC
TRBJ1-5	NA	TRBV20-1	NA	CSAPGRSGGSNQPQHF	TGCAGTGCCCCCGGGCGGAGTGGCGGCAGCAATCAGCCCCAGCATTTT
TRBJ2-2	TRBD2	TRBV20-1	NA	CSATGGPGTGELFF	TGCAGTGCTACGGGGGGGCCGGGCACCGGGGAGCTGTTTTTT
TRBJ2-2	NA	TRBV7-9	NA	CASSLSQKTGELFF	TGTGCCAGCAGCTTATCCCAGAAAACCGGGGAGCTGTTTTTT
TRBJ1-2	TRBD1	TRBV12-3/TRBV12-4	NA	CASKRQGADNYGYTF	TGTGCCAGCAAGAGACAGGGGGCCGATAACTATGGCTACACCTTC
TRBJ2-3	NA	TRBV5-6	NA	CASSRERSDDTQYF	TGTGCCAGCAGCCGAGAGAGATCGGACGATACGCAGTATTTT
TRBJ2-5	NA	TRBV7-2	NA	CASSPRFGGETQYF	TGTGCCAGCAGCCCCCGATTCGGGGGAGAGACCCAGTACTTC
TRBJ2-7	NA	TRBV14	few	CASSPSGYEQYF	TGTGCCAGCAGCCCCTCTGGGTACGAGCAGTACTTC
TRBJ1-5	NA	TRBV25-1	NA	CASSDPGMGGGNQPQHF	TGTGCCAGCAGTGACCCAGGGATGGGGGGCGGCAATCAGCCCCAGCATTTT
TRBJ2-5	TRBD2	TRBV20-1	NA	CSARPSGPGQETQYF	TGCAGTGCTAGACCTAGCGGCCCCGGACAAGAGACCCAGTACTTC
TRBJ2-1	NA	TRBV20-1	NA	CSARDYGGPGFF	TGCAGTGCTAGAGATTATGGGGGGCCCGGGTTCTTC
TRBJ2-7	NA	TRBV3-1	NA	CASSQDTDNYEQYF	TGTGCCAGCAGCCAAGATACGGACAACTACGAGCAGTACTTC
TRBJ1-3	TRBD1	TRBV2	NA	CASRVGTAGNTIYF	TGTGCCAGCAGGGTCGGGACAGCTGGAAACACCATATATTTT
TRBJ2-3	NA	TRBV7-2	once	CASSLGQAPVDTQYF	TGTGCCAGCAGCTTAGGACAGGCCCCGGTGGATACGCAGTATTTT
TRBJ2-7	NA	TRBV5-6	once	CASSLLRAYEQYF	TGTGCCAGCAGCCTCCTCAGGGCCTACGAGCAGTACTTC
TRBJ1-1	NA	TRBV28	NA	CACAPGHRNTEAFF	TGTGCCTGCGCCCCGGGACACAGGAACACTGAAGCTTTCTTT
TRBJ2-7	TRBD1	TRBV19	NA	CASSYRGGAGYEQYF	TGTGCCAGTAGTTACCGAGGGGGCGCCGGCTACGAGCAGTACTTC
TRBJ1-2	NA	TRBV18	NA	CASSPLTEGGDGYTF	TGTGCCAGCTCACCACTCACTGAGGGTGGAGATGGCTACACCTTC
TRBJ2-7	TRBD2	TRBV12-3/TRBV12-4	NA	CASSREGGSSYEQYF	TGTGCCAGCAGTCGGGAGGGGGGGAGCTCCTACGAGCAGTACTTC
TRBJ1-2	NA	TRBV5-4	once	CASSVPDSPNYGYTF	TGTGCCAGCAGCGTCCCGGACAGTCCTAACTATGGCTACACCTTC
TRBJ2-1	NA	TRBV9	once	CASSVAGRTSYNEQFF	TGTGCCAGCAGCGTAGCGGGGAGGACATCATACAATGAGCAGTTCTTC
TRBJ2-5	NA	TRBV6-1	once	CASSGVQVFQETQYF	TGTGCCAGCAGTGGGGTTCAGGTATTTCAAGAGACCCAGTACTTC
TRBJ2-7	NA	TRBV12-3/TRBV12-4	few	CASSLEGYEQYF	TGTGCCAGCAGTTTAGAGGGCTACGAGCAGTACTTC
TRBJ1-4	TRBD1	TRBV29-1	NA	CSARTGGGLGEKLFF	TGCAGCGCCCGGACAGGGGGGGGCTTAGGTGAAAAACTGTTTTTT
TRBJ1-2	NA	TRBV7-9	once	CASSLGSGSPYGYTF	TGTGCCAGCAGCTTAGGTTCCGGGAGCCCCTATGGCTACACCTTC
TRBJ2-3	NA	TRBV20-1	NA	CSAGGADTQYF	TGCAGTGCTGGTGGTGCAGATACGCAGTATTTT
TRBJ2-7	NA	TRBV15	NA	CATSRDNEQYF	TGTGCCACCAGCAGAGATAACGAGCAGTACTTC
TRBJ2-3	NA	TRBV20-1	NA	CSAERGDLSDTQYF	TGCAGTGCTGAGAGAGGGGACTTATCAGATACGCAGTATTTT
TRBJ2-3	TRBD2	TRBV5-1	NA	CASSSGLAGGTDTQYF	TGCGCCAGCAGCTCCGGACTAGCGGGGGGCACAGATACGCAGTATTTT
TRBJ2-2	NA	TRBV15	NA	CATSSRSNGELFF	TGTGCCACCAGCAGCCGTTCTAACGGGGAGCTGTTTTTT
TRBJ1-1	NA	TRBV25-1	NA	CASSDFGGRSAEAFF	TGTGCCAGCAGTGATTTCGGGGGACGATCGGCTGAAGCTTTCTTT
TRBJ1-2	NA	TRBV15	NA	CATSRVGPGSRGYTF	TGTGCCACCAGCAGAGTCGGGCCAGGGAGCAGGGGCTACACCTTC
TRBJ2-7	NA	TRBV19	NA	CATMDSYEQYF	TGTGCCACCATGGACAGCTACGAGCAGTACTTC
TRBJ2-1	TRBD1	TRBV6-2/TRBV6-3	NA	CAGGQGGEQFF	TGTGCCGGAGGACAGGGAGGTGAGCAGTTCTTC
TRBJ1-5	NA	TRBV27	NA	CASSLTMGSNQPQHF	TGTGCCAGCAGTTTAACGATGGGGTCTAATCAGCCCCAGCATTTT